These T cell receptor beta chains were read from a single sample in a study of response to subunit inactivated influenza vaccine. TCRdb re-derived calls from the RT-PCR reads in MiXCR, one entry per CDR3 protein. There are around 790,000 distinct CDR3 sequences in the sample; roughly 20% occur only once, and approximately 10% lies in the top ten. Here the sequenced sample was PBMCs from blood, taken 5 days after vaccination. Source of these receptors: a man aged 50-59 years who received an inactivated influenza vaccine. Each CDR3 is given with its conserved first and last residue. The D gene is left open where the match is weak. Not all rows give a size; the values are once, few, many and, for expanded clones, a class.

J gene | clone size | V gene | D gene | CDR3 protein | CDR3 DNA
TRBJ1-1 | few | TRBV4-1 | - | CASSPGARGNTEAFF | TGCGCCAGCAGCCCGGGGGCCAGGGGGAACACTGAAGCTTTCTTT
TRBJ1-2 | - | TRBV3-1 | TRBD1 | CASSLSGQGAYGYTF | TGTGCCAGCAGCCTCTCTGGACAGGGGGCTTATGGCTACACCTTC
TRBJ2-3 | - | TRBV6-1 | - | CAGLDGGTDTQYF | TGTGCCGGACTGGACGGAGGCACAGATACGCAGTATTTT
TRBJ1-2 | few | TRBV7-2 | - | CASSLMGKGYTF | TGTGCCAGCAGCTTAATGGGGAAGGGCTACACCTTC
TRBJ2-3 | - | TRBV24-1 | - | CATSDTDTQYF | TGTGCCACCAGTGACACCGATACGCAGTATTTT
TRBJ2-4 | few | TRBV30 | - | CAWTLAKNIQYF | TGTGCCTGGACCTTAGCCAAAAACATTCAGTACTTC
TRBJ2-3 | few | TRBV27 | - | CASSVLPSAYTDTQYF | TGTGCCAGCAGTGTACTTCCTAGCGCATACACAGATACGCAGTATTTT
TRBJ2-1 | - | TRBV6-2/TRBV6-3 | - | CASSFGNFWSEQFF | TGTGCCAGCAGTTTCGGGAACTTTTGGAGTGAGCAGTTCTTC
TRBJ2-1 | few | TRBV12-3/TRBV12-4 | TRBD1 | CASSADRGMYNEQFF | TGTGCCAGCAGTGCCGACAGGGGGATGTACAATGAGCAGTTCTTC
TRBJ2-5 | - | TRBV5-1 | TRBD2 | CASSSPAGGRETQYF | TGCGCCAGCAGCTCCCCAGCGGGGGGTCGGGAGACCCAGTACTTC
TRBJ2-7 | - | TRBV6-5 | TRBD1 | CASSYTAGTGYDEQYF | TGTGCCAGCAGTTATACGGCCGGGACAGGCTACGACGAGCAGTACTTC
TRBJ2-7 | - | TRBV11-2 | TRBD1 | CASSSGPGQGAYEQYF | TGTGCCAGCAGCTCCGGACCCGGACAGGGAGCCTACGAGCAGTACTTC
TRBJ1-1 | - | TRBV28 | TRBD1 | CASSLDGFKQGASTEAFF | TGTGCCAGCAGCCTAGACGGATTTAAACAGGGGGCCAGCACTGAAGCTTTCTTT
TRBJ2-1 | many | TRBV12-5 | TRBD2 | CASSIAGGPNEQFF | TGTGCTAGCTCAATAGCGGGAGGGCCTAATGAGCAGTTCTTC
TRBJ2-1 | many | TRBV5-1 | - | CASSSDSGHNEQFF | TGCGCCAGCAGCTCGGATAGCGGCCACAATGAGCAGTTCTTC
TRBJ2-2 | few | TRBV25-1 | - | CASSNAGFGELFF | TGTGCCAGCAGTAATGCGGGGTTCGGGGAGCTGTTTTTT
TRBJ1-2 | few | TRBV4-2 | TRBD1 | CASSQGTGENYGYTF | TGTGCCAGCAGCCAAGGGACAGGCGAAAACTATGGCTACACCTTC
TRBJ2-7 | few | TRBV15 | - | CATSRASGDLDYEQYF | TGTGCCACCAGCAGAGCGTCAGGGGACCTCGATTACGAGCAGTACTTC